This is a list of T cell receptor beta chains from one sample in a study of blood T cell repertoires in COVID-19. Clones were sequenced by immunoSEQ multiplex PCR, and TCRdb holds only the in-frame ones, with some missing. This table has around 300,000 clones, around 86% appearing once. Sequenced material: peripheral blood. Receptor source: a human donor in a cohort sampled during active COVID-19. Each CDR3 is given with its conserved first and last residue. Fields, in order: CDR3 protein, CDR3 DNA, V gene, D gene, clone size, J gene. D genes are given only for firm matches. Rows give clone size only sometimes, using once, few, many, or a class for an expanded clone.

CASSLREYNEQFF	TGTGCCAGCAGCTTGCGGGAATACAATGAGCAGTTCTTC	TRBV7-8	-	-	TRBJ2-1
CASSLSPPTGSVAFF	TGTGCCAGCAGTTTATCTCCACCCACAGGGAGCGTGGCTTTCTTT	TRBV27	-	once	TRBJ1-1
CASSQDPAGQFF	TGTGCCAGCAGCCAAGATCCCGCCGGGCAGTTCTTC	TRBV3-1/TRBV3-2	-	-	TRBJ2-1
CATSRDLTPQETQYF	TGTGCCACCAGCAGAGATCTCACTCCCCAAGAGACCCAGTACTTC	TRBV15	-	-	TRBJ2-5
CSVEGQGAEGLFF	TGCAGCGTTGAGGGACAGGGGGCCGAAGGGCTGTTTTTT	TRBV29-1	TRBD1	-	TRBJ2-2
CASSWSAVNTGELFF	TGTGCCAGCAGTTGGAGCGCGGTGAACACCGGGGAGCTGTTTTTT	TRBV28	-	-	TRBJ2-2
CASSLMVGANEKLFF	TGTGCCAGCAGCTTGATGGTCGGGGCTAATGAAAAACTGTTTTTT	TRBV5-4	-	-	TRBJ1-4
CASSTGAAYEQYF	TGTGCCAGTAGCACAGGGGCGGCCTACGAGCAGTACTTC	TRBV19	TRBD1	-	TRBJ2-7
CASSAGPNSDIQYF	TGTGCCAGTAGTGCGGGACCTAACTCGGACATTCAGTACTTC	TRBV19	-	-	TRBJ2-4
CASSPSTGKGELFF	TGTGCCAGCAGCCCCTCGACAGGGAAAGGGGAGCTGTTTTTT	TRBV7-3	TRBD1	-	TRBJ2-2
CAIRLPGDEQYF	TGTGCCATCAGGCTCCCGGGGGACGAGCAGTACTTC	TRBV10-3	-	-	TRBJ2-7
CASSPGLAGYEQYF	TGTGCCAGCAGCCCTGGACTAGCGGGATACGAGCAGTACTTC	TRBV7-2	TRBD2	-	TRBJ2-7
CASSWGEALNQPQHF	TGTGCCAGCAGCTGGGGGGAGGCCCTCAATCAGCCCCAGCATTTT	TRBV7-9	-	-	TRBJ1-5
CASSTTSGRAADTQYF	TGTGCCAGCAGTACCACTAGCGGGAGGGCGGCAGATACGCAGTATTTT	TRBV5-4	TRBD2	-	TRBJ2-3
CASSEARGFLRYEQYF	TGTGCCAGCAGTGAAGCCAGGGGGTTTTTACGCTACGAGCAGTACTTC	TRBV2	TRBD1	-	TRBJ2-7
CASSLPLEVEETQYF	TGTGCCAGCAGCTTACCCCTTGAGGTGGAAGAGACCCAGTACTTC	TRBV11-2	-	-	TRBJ2-5
CASRLAGERSEQYF	TGTGCCAGCAGATTAGCGGGAGAAAGGTCCGAGCAGTACTTC	TRBV6-6	TRBD2	many	TRBJ2-7
CATSDAVGGDTQYF	TGTGCCACCAGTGATGCCGTCGGCGGAGATACGCAGTATTTT	TRBV24-1	-	-	TRBJ2-3
CASSSVNTDTQYF	TGCGCCAGCAGCTCGGTGAACACAGATACGCAGTATTTT	TRBV5-1	-	once	TRBJ2-3
CATSIPRGGGTEAFF	TGTGCCACCAGTATTCCCCGGGGGGGAGGGACTGAAGCTTTCTTT	TRBV15	-	-	TRBJ1-1
CASSNRGNTEAFF	TGTGCCAGCAGCAATCGGGGGAACACTGAAGCTTTCTTT	TRBV21-1	-	-	TRBJ1-1
CASRPTGTGVRGTDTQYF	TGTGCCAGCCGCCCTACCGGGACAGGGGTTAGGGGGACAGATACGCAGTATTTT	TRBV27	TRBD1	-	TRBJ2-3
CASSKDGGSKNIQYF	TGTGCCAGCAGCAAAGACGGAGGGTCCAAAAACATTCAGTACTTC	TRBV6-2/TRBV6-3	-	-	TRBJ2-4
CASSEASGKGNEQFF	TGTGCCAGCAGTGAAGCTAGCGGGAAGGGAAATGAGCAGTTCTTC	TRBV2	TRBD2	-	TRBJ2-1
CASSPYPGGYNEQFF	TGCGCCAGCAGCCCATACCCCGGGGGCTACAATGAGCAGTTCTTC	TRBV4-3	-	-	TRBJ2-1
CASSYDQGLAREQYF	TGTGCCAGCAGTTACGACCAGGGACTAGCGAGGGAGCAGTACTTC	TRBV6-5	TRBD2	-	TRBJ2-7
CASGPGAKTGTAADTQYF	TGTGCTAGTGGTCCCGGGGCTAAGACCGGGACTGCCGCAGATACGCAGTATTTT	TRBV12-5	-	once	TRBJ2-3